This T cell receptor (beta chain) was captured in a study of blood T cell repertoires in COVID-19 (dated by TCRdb to 2018 to 2020). With respect to the entire study: Samples covering the acute and convalescent phases of COVID-19 were provided by collaborators in the United States, Italy and Spain. Where HLA class I and class II types were available, the types were taken from metadata supplied by the sample provider, not from assay-based typing. The prospective study material was composed of cDNA or gDNA derived from T cells, B-cell-depleted T cells, or PBMCs. Sample metadata almost always included a de-identified subject ID, COVID-19 status, age in years and sex. The dataset comprised deeply sampled blood TCRbeta repertoires from subjects exposed to, actively infected with, or recovered from COVID-19. The repertoires were released in a freely available public database intended as a resource for research on the immune response to SARS-CoV-2. Samples were obtained from the ongoing ImmuneRACE study (first 160 participants) and from about 1,300 subjects provided by 6 global collaborators.

TCRbeta CDR3 regions were amplified from genomic DNA by means of the immunoSEQ Assay, a bias-controlled multiplex PCR. The paper's data handling went like this. Within the assay, amplification of reference gene primers was used to estimate how many nucleated cells each sample contained. Sequence reads were collapsed and filtered to measure the absolute abundance of every unique TCRbeta CDR3 rearrangement. For each sample, productive Simpson clonality was calculated as the square root of Simpson's diversity index across productive rearrangements. TCRdb took this table from immuneACCESS and kept in-frame rearrangements with V and J called. Such tables lack part of the clones; where checked against another copy, unresolved V genes explain under half of the gap, and the rest is unexplained. V and J calls and clone size are given by that table; D and trimming were obtained from the DNA. Recorded for this sample are 200,000 or so clones; roughly three quarters of them occurred a single time. The top ten constitute around 16% of the sample.

Trimming removed 4 bases from V and 2 bases from J; the gene matches leave 14 bases unexplained. Spanning cysteine to phenylalanine, the CDR3 consists of 19 amino acids. Kept here is only the CDR3 DNA, which spans 57 bases and is read in frame from base 1. The germline V gene (reference sequence) yields LGHDT for CDR1 and YNNKEL for CDR2. As for this clone: Its antigen remains undetermined. Per-nucleotide qualities are absent, and no much larger clonotype sits a single base away.

Study-wide conclusions, independent of this receptor: How much clinical and demographic metadata was included differed by source and by participant, and the metadata was provided uncurated.

The collaborating institutions used their own protocols to collect whole blood in K2EDTA tubes. For TCRbeta analysis, collaborator samples were shipped as frozen whole blood, as isolated PBMCs, or as DNA extracted from either sample type. The chain couples TRBV3-1 (or the pseudogene TRBV3-2) to TRBJ2-2, with 9 central nucleotides matching TRBD2. The sequenced material came from peripheral blood. The sequence came from a man between 60 and 75 years old with active or convalescent COVID-19. The CDR3 reads CASSPPPRLAEINTGELFF. The DNA sequence follows: TGTGCCAGCAGCCCCCCCCCGAGACTAGCGGAAATAAACACCGGGGAGCTGTTTTTT.